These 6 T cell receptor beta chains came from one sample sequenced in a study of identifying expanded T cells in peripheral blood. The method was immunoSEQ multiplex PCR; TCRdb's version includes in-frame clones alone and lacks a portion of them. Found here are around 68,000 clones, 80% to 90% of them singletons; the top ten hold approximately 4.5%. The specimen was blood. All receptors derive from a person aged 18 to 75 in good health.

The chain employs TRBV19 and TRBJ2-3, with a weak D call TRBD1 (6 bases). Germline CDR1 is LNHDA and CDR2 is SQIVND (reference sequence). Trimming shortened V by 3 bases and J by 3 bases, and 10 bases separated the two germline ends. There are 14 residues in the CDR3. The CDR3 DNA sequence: TGTGCCAGTAGTATCAGTGACAGGACAGATACGCAGTATTTT. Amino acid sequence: CASSISDRTDTQYF.

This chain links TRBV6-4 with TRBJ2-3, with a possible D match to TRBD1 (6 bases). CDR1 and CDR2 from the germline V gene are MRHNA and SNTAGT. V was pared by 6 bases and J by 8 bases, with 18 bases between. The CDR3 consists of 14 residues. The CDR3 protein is CASSTEGDRGTQYF. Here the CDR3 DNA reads TGTGCCAGCAGCACTGAGGGGGACCGAGGTACGCAGTATTTT.

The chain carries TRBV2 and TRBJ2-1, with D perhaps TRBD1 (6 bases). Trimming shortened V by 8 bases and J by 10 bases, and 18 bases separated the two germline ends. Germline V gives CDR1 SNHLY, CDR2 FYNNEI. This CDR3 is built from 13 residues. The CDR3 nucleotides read TGTGCCAGCGGCCGGTCGGACAGAGAAGAGCAGTTCTTC. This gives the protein CASGRSDREEQFF.

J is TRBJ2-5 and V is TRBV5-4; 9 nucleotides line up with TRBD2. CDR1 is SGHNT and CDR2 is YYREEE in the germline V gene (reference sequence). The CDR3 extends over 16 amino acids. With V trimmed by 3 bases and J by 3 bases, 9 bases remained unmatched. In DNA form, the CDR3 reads TGTGCCAGCAGCTCTCAAAGCGGGAGGATCGAAGAGACCCAGTACTTC. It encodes CASSSQSGRIEETQYF.

CDR3 in amino acids: CSVGPAHEQYF. The CDR3 DNA reads TGCAGCGTTGGTCCCGCCCACGAGCAGTACTTC. This chain links TRBV29-1 with TRBJ2-7, with D hard to call. V was pared by 4 bases and J by 5 bases, with 9 bases between. The germline gives CDR1 SQVTM, CDR2 ANQGSEA. The CDR3 spans 11 residues.

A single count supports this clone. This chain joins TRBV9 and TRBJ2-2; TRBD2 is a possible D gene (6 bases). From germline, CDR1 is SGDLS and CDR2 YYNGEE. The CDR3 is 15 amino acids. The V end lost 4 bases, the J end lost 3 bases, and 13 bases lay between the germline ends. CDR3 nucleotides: TGTGCCAGCAGCAAGGGACTCATCGACACCGGGGAGCTGTTTTTT. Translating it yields CASSKGLIDTGELFF.